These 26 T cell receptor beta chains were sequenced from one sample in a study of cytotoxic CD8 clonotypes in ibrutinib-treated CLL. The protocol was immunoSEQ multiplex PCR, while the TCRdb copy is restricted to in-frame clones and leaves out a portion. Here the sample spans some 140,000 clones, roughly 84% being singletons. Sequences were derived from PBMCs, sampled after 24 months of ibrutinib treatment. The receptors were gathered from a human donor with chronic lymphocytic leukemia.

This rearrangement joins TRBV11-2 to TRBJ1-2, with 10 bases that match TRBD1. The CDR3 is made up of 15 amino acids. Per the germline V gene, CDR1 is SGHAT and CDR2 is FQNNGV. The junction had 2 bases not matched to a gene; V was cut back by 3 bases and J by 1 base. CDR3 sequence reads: CASSLTGGFNYGYTF. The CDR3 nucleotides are TGTGCCAGCAGCTTGACAGGGGGCTTTAACTATGGCTACACCTTC.

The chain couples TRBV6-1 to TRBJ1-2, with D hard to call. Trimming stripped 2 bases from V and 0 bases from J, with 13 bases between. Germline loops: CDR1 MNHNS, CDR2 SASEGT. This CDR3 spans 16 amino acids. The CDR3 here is CASSENGRASNYGYTF. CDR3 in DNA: TGTGCCAGCAGTGAAAACGGAAGGGCATCTAACTATGGCTACACCTTC.

The CDR3 here is CASSMGGRGAQETQYF. CDR3 sequence (DNA): TGTGCCAGTAGTATGGGGGGAAGAGGGGCCCAAGAGACCCAGTACTTC. This chain links TRBV19 with TRBJ2-5; maybe TRBD2 (6 bases). Trimming took 3 bases from V and 1 from J, leaving 15 bases between them. CDR3 length: 16 residues. Germline V gene sequence: CDR1 LNHDA, CDR2 SQIVND (reference sequence).

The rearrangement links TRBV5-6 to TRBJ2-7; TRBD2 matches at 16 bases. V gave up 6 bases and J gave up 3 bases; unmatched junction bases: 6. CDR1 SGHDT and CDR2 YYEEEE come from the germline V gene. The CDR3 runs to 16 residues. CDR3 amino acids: CASTSGTSGGVYEQYF. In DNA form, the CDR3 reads TGTGCCAGCACGTCCGGGACTAGCGGGGGGGTCTACGAGCAGTACTTC.

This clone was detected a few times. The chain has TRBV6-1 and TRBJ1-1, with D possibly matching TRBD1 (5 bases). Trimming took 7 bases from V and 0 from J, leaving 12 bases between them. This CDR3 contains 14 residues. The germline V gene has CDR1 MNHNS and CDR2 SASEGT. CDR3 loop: CASTWGSLNTEAFF. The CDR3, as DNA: TGTGCCAGCACCTGGGGCAGCCTGAACACTGAAGCTTTCTTT.

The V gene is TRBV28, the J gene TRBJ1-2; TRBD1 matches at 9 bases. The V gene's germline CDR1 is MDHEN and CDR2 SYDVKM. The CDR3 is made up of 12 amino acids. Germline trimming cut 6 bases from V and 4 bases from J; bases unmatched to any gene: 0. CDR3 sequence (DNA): TGTGCCAGCAGGACAGGGGGCTATGGCTACACCTTC. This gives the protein CASRTGGYGYTF.

The DNA for the CDR3 is TGTGCCAGCAGTTACACGGGGAGGAGCTCCTACGAGCAGTACTTC. Translated, it gives CASSYTGRSSYEQYF. This chain links TRBV6-6 with TRBJ2-7; the D gene is possibly TRBD2 (6 bases). CDR3 size: 15 residues. Germline CDR1 and CDR2: MNHNY and SVGAGI (reference sequence). Trimming left V 2 bases short and J 0 bases short, with 11 bases between.

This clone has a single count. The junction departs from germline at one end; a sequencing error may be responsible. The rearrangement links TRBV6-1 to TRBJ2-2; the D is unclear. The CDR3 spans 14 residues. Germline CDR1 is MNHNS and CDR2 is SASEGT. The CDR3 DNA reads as TGTGCCAGCTGTGACTCTGCGAACACCGGGGAGCTGTTTTTT. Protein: CASCDSANTGELFF.

CDR3 loop: CASSLLNSPLHF. The CDR3 coding sequence is TGTGCCAGTAGTCTACTTAATTCACCCCTCCACTTT. The chain combines TRBV19 with TRBJ1-6; D uncertain. V dropped 5 bases and J dropped 6 bases, with 5 bases sitting between them. The length of the CDR3 is 12 residues. Per germline, CDR1 LNHDA and CDR2 SQIVND (reference sequence).

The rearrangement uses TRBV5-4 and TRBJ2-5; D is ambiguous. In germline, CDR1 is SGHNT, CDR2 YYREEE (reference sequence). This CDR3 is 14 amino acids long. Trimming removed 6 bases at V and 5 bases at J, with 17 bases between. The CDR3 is CASTFKDGGETQYF. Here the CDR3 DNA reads TGTGCCAGCACATTTAAGGACGGTGGGGAGACCCAGTACTTC.

This CDR3 is CASSLWQRGGYTF. The CDR3 region has the DNA TGTGCCAGCAGTCTGTGGCAGCGGGGTGGCTACACCTTC. The V call is TRBV27, the J call TRBJ1-2, with D unclear. V was shortened by 5 bases and J by 7 bases, with 14 bases between the two germline ends. Germline CDR1 reads MNHEY; CDR2 reads SMNVEV (reference sequence). The CDR3 sequence is 13 residues long.

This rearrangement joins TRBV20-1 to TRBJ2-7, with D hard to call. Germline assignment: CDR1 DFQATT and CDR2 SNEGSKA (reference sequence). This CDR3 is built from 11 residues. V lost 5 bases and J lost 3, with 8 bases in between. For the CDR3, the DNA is TGCAGTGCTGGTATCGACTACGAGCAGTACTTC. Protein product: CSAGIDYEQYF.

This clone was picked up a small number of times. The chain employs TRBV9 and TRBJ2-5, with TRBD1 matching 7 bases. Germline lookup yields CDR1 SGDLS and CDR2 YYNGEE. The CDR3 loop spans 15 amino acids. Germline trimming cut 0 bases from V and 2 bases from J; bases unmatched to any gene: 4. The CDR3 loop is CASSVVTGLQETQYF. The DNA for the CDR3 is TGTGCCAGCAGCGTAGTGACAGGGCTACAAGAGACCCAGTACTTC.

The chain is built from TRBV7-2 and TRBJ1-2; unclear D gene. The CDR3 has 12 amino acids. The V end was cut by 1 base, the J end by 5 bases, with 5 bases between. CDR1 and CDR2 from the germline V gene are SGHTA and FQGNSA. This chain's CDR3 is CASSLDLYGYTF. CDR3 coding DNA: TGTGCCAGCAGCTTAGACCTTTATGGCTACACCTTC.

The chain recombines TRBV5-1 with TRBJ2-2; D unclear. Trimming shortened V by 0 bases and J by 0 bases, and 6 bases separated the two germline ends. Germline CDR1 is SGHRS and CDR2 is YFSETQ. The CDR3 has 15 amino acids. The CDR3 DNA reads TGCGCCAGCAGCTTGGAGTGGACGAACACCGGGGAGCTGTTTTTT. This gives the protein CASSLEWTNTGELFF. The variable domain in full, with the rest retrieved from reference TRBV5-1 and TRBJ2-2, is KAGVTQTPRYLIKTRGQQVTLSCSPISGHRSVSWYQQTPGQGLQFLFEYFSETQRNKGNFPGRFSGRQFSNSRSEMNVSTLELGDSALYLCASSLEWTNTGELFFGEGSRLTVL.

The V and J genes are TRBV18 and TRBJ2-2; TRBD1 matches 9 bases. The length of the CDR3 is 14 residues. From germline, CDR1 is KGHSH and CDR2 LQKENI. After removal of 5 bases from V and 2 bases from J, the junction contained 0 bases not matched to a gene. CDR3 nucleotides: TGTGCCAGCTCAACAGGGGGCAACACCGGGGAGCTGTTTTTT. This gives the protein CASSTGGNTGELFF.

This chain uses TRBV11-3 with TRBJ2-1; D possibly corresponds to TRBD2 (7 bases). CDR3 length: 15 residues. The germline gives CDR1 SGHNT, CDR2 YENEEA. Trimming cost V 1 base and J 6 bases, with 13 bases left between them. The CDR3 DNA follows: TGTGCCAGCAGCTTAGCTGGGGGGGCGTTCAATGAGCAGTTCTTC. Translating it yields CASSLAGGAFNEQFF.

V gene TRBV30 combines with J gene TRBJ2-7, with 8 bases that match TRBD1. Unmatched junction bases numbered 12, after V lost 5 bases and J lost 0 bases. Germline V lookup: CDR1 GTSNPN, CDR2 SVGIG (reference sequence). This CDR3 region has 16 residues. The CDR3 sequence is CAWVLDRGPSSYEQYF. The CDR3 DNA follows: TGTGCCTGGGTCCTTGACAGGGGACCGTCCTCCTACGAGCAGTACTTC.

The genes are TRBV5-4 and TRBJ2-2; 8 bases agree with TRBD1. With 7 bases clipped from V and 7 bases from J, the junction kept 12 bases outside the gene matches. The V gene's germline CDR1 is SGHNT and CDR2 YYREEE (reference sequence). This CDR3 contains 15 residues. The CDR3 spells CASSRVQGAVGELFF. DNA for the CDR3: TGTGCCAGCTCCAGGGTCCAGGGGGCAGTCGGGGAGCTGTTTTTT.

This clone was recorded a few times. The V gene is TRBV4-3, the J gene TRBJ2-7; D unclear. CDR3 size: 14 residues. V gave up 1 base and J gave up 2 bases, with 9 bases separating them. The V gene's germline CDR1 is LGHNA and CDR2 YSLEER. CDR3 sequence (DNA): TGCGCCAGCAGCCAAGTGCAAGGCGCCTACGAGCAGTACTTC. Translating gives CASSQVQGAYEQYF.

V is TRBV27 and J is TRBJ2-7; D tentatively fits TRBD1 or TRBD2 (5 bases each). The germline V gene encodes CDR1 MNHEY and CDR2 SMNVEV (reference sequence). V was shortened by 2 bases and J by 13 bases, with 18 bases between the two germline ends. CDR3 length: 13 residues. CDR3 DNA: TGTGCCAGCAGTTTAGTGTCAGGGACCGCCGCTTACTTC. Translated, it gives CASSLVSGTAAYF.

The CDR3 DNA sequence: TGTGCCAGCAGTTTGGGGGGGAGGTGGGCCCAGTACTTC. Encoded protein: CASSLGGRWAQYF. J is TRBJ2-5 and V is TRBV28; 7 bases map to TRBD2. The length of the CDR3 is 13 residues. Germline CDR1 is MDHEN and CDR2 is SYDVKM. V was pared by 3 bases and J by 9 bases, with 7 bases of the junction left unmatched.

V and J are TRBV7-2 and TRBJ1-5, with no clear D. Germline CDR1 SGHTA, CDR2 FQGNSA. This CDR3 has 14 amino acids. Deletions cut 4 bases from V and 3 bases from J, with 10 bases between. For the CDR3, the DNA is TGTGCCAGCAGCTCTTGGACGGACAATCAGCCCCAGCATTTT. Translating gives CASSSWTDNQPQHF. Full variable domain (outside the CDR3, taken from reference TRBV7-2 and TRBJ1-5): GAGVSQSPSNKVTEKGKDVELRCDPISGHTALYWYRQSLGQGLEFLIYFQGNSAPDKSGLPSDRFSAERTGGSVSTLTIQRTQQEDSAVYLCASSSWTDNQPQHFGDGTRLSIL.

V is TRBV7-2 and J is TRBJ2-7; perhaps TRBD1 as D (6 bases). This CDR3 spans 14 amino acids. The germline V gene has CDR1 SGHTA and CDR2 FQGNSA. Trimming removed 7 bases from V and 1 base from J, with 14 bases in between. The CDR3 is CASTRPTGSYEQYF. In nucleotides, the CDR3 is TGTGCCAGCACCAGACCCACAGGGTCCTACGAGCAGTACTTC.

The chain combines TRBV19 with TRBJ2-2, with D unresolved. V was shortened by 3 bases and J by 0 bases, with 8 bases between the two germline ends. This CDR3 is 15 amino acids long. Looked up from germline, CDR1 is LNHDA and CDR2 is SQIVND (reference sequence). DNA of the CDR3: TGTGCCAGTAGTATTGGCCGAACGAACACCGGGGAGCTGTTTTTT. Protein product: CASSIGRTNTGELFF.

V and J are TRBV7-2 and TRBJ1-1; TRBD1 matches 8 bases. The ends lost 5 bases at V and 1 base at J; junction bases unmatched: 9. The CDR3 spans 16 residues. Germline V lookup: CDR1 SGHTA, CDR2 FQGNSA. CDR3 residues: CASSNRQGPGNTEAFF. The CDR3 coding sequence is TGTGCCAGCAGCAACCGACAGGGGCCGGGGAACACTGAAGCTTTCTTT.